The 25 T cell receptor beta chains in this list originate from one sample, sequenced in a study of OX40 agonist ivuxolimab in advanced cancers. TCRdb's copy holds only in-frame clones and misses some; the assay was immunoSEQ multiplex PCR. In the table there are approximately 81,000 clones, about 88% of which are singletons. The specimen comprised CD4+ or CD8+ T cells sorted from blood, sampled in a trial of the OX40 agonist ivuxolimab. These receptors were obtained from an adult with an advanced solid tumor such as melanoma, head and neck, liver or kidney cancer.

This chain uses TRBV6-1 with TRBJ1-2, with a possible D match to TRBD1 (5 bases). The germline V and J ends were trimmed by 8 bases and 5 bases, with 15 bases remaining between them. The V gene's germline CDR1 is MNHNS and CDR2 SASEGT. This CDR3 has 13 residues. The CDR3 loop is CASARAGGYGYTF. The CDR3 nucleotides are TGTGCCAGCGCCAGGGCGGGCGGGTATGGCTACACCTTC.

The rearrangement uses TRBV2 and TRBJ2-5; 7 positions agree with TRBD1. CDR3 length: 15 residues. Germline trimming cut 1 base from V and 5 bases from J; bases unmatched to any gene: 7. Germline V gives CDR1 SNHLY, CDR2 FYNNEI. In DNA, the CDR3 is TGTGCCAGCAGTGAAGAGACAGGGAATAGGGAGACCCAGTACTTC. Protein: CASSEETGNRETQYF. Full variable domain (outside the CDR3, taken from reference TRBV2 and TRBJ2-5): EPEVTQTPSHQVTQMGQEVILRCVPISNHLYFYWYRQILGQKVEFLVSFYNNEISEKSEIFDDQFSVERPDGSNFTLKIRSTKLEDSAMYFCASSEETGNRETQYFGPGTRLLVL.

The gene calls are TRBV4-2 and TRBJ2-1, with TRBD2 matching over 11 bases. This CDR3 has 16 residues. V lost 0 bases, J lost 7 bases, and 5 bases stayed unmatched. The germline V gene has CDR1 LGHNA and CDR2 YNFKEQ. The CDR3 DNA sequence: TGTGCCAGCAGCCAAGAGTCCCTAGCGGGGGGTAATGAGCAGTTCTTC. This translates into CASSQESLAGGNEQFF.

The genes are TRBV7-8 and TRBJ2-7; TRBD1 matches 9 bases. Looked up from germline, CDR1 is SGHVS and CDR2 is FQNEAQ. The CDR3 runs 17 residues. Trimming removed 1 base from V and 4 bases from J; junction bases left unmatched: 11. In nucleotides, the CDR3 is TGTGCCAGCAGCTTAGAAGGGACAGGGCGGGGTGGGTACGAGCAGTACTTC. It yields the protein CASSLEGTGRGGYEQYF.

In its sample, this clone was seen once. V gene TRBV6-1 combines with J gene TRBJ2-7; 9 bases map to TRBD1. The CDR3 runs to 15 residues. Trimming cost V 5 bases and J 3 bases; bases outside gene matches: 8. Germline V gene sequence: CDR1 MNHNS, CDR2 SASEGT. CDR3 coding DNA: TGTGCCAGCAGTCCTCACAGGGGGCGAAGCTACGAGCAGTACTTC. This codes for CASSPHRGRSYEQYF.

The chain uses TRBV7-8 and TRBJ1-2, with no clear D. The germline gives CDR1 SGHVS, CDR2 FQNEAQ. V shed 4 bases and J shed 0 bases, with 18 bases lying between them. This CDR3 has 17 residues. Here the CDR3 DNA reads TGTGCCAGCAGCTACGCGTCCGGGAGTGGAGCTAACTATGGCTACACCTTC. This sequence encodes CASSYASGSGANYGYTF.

The chain employs TRBV5-1 and TRBJ2-1; 11 nucleotides line up with TRBD2. This CDR3 region has 17 residues. CDR1 and CDR2 (germline): SGHRS, YFSETQ. Germline trimming cut 2 bases from V and 5 bases from J; bases unmatched to any gene: 9. CDR3 sequence (DNA): TGCGCCAGCAGCTTCGACCCGGGACTAGCGGTGGACAATGAGCAGTTCTTC. Translated: CASSFDPGLAVDNEQFF.

The J gene is TRBJ2-3, the V gene TRBV10-3; possibly TRBD1 for D (7 bases). Trimming pared 0 bases from V and 5 bases from J, leaving 9 bases between. The CDR3 runs to 14 residues. The germline gives CDR1 ENHRY, CDR2 SYGVKD. CDR3 sequence reads: CAISESQGGDTQYF. The CDR3, as DNA: TGTGCCATCAGTGAGTCGCAGGGGGGAGATACGCAGTATTTT.

This rearrangement joins TRBV29-1 to TRBJ1-2; no clear D. The germline CDR1 and CDR2 sequences are SQVTM and ANQGSEA. The CDR3 spans 12 residues. Trimming removed 6 bases at V and 8 bases at J, with 16 bases between. This chain's CDR3 is CSVMDFDQGYTF. The CDR3 bases are TGCAGCGTGATGGACTTCGACCAGGGCTACACCTTC.

J is TRBJ1-1 and V is TRBV5-1, with a tentative D call TRBD1 (6 bases). The CDR3 is 16 residues long. With 1 base removed from V and 4 bases from J, the gap between germline ends came to 17 bases. Germline assignment: CDR1 SGHRS and CDR2 YFSETQ. Here the CDR3 reads CASSLRGYGVSTEAFF. The CDR3 DNA sequence: TGCGCCAGCAGCTTGAGGGGGTACGGGGTCTCCACTGAAGCTTTCTTT.

This chain joins TRBV27 and TRBJ2-2, with 12 bases lining up with TRBD1. The CDR3 extends over 18 amino acids. From germline, CDR1 is MNHEY and CDR2 SMNVEV (reference sequence). V shed 1 base and J 3 bases; nucleotides not matched to a gene: 6. The CDR3 region has the DNA TGTGCCAGCAGTTTATGGGGACAGGGGGCGCAGGACACCGGGGAGCTGTTTTTT. This gives the protein CASSLWGQGAQDTGELFF.

The V gene is TRBV6-4, the J gene TRBJ2-6, with D unclear. V lost 2 bases to trimming and J lost 0 bases, with 2 bases between them. CDR1 is MRHNA, CDR2 SNTAGT, per germline. The CDR3 extends over 14 amino acids. Here the CDR3 reads CASSDGSGANVLTF. As DNA, the CDR3 is TGTGCCAGCAGTGACGGCTCTGGGGCCAACGTCCTGACTTTC.

A single count supports this clone. The rearrangement joins TRBV19 to TRBJ2-5; tentative D call: TRBD2 (5 bases). V was clipped by 3 bases and J by 1 base, with 12 bases between them. The CDR3 length is 15 residues. Germline V gene lookup returns CDR1 LNHDA and CDR2 SQIVND (reference sequence). Here the CDR3 reads CASSIPPAGQETQYF. CDR3 in DNA: TGTGCCAGTAGTATCCCCCCGGCGGGCCAAGAGACCCAGTACTTC.

The V gene is TRBV6-1, the J gene TRBJ1-5, with D possibly matching TRBD1 (5 bases). The germline V gene has CDR1 MNHNS and CDR2 SASEGT. Trimming pared 1 base from V and 5 bases from J, leaving 9 bases between. CDR3 size: 14 residues. The CDR3 coding sequence is TGTGCCAGCAGTGAAGGCGCAGGGCATCAGCCCCAGCATTTT. Translation gives CASSEGAGHQPQHF.

The chain joins TRBV5-4 to TRBJ1-1; D call uncertain. The V gene's germline CDR1 is SGHNT and CDR2 YYREEE (reference sequence). Deletions cut 2 bases from V and 1 base from J, with 12 bases between. The CDR3 is made up of 15 amino acids. CDR3 DNA: TGTGCCAGCAGCTTCCCGGGAGCTCAGAACACTGAAGCTTTCTTT. It encodes CASSFPGAQNTEAFF.

The chain joins TRBV20-1 to TRBJ1-1; no firm D call. Deletions cut 7 bases from V and 5 bases from J, with 11 bases between. The CDR3 sequence is 11 residues long. Germline CDR1 reads DFQATT; CDR2 reads SNEGSKA (reference sequence). CDR3: CSVSTLTEAFF. The CDR3 bases are TGCAGTGTCAGCACGCTGACTGAAGCTTTCTTT.

Comments on this clone: Other DNA sequences in this sample translate to the same CDR3. This chain links TRBV5-1 with TRBJ1-5; unclear D gene. This CDR3 has 14 residues. Germline CDR1 is SGHRS and CDR2 is YFSETQ. V lost 1 base to trimming and J lost 5 bases, with 10 bases between them. The CDR3 loop is CASSLSGSDQPQHF. The CDR3 DNA reads TGCGCCAGCAGCTTGAGTGGCAGTGATCAGCCCCAGCATTTT.

This rearrangement joins TRBV20-1 to TRBJ1-2; D may be TRBD1 (5 bases). The germline V gene has CDR1 DFQATT and CDR2 SNEGSKA (reference sequence). V gave up 5 bases and J gave up 8 bases, with 6 bases separating them. The CDR3 runs to 9 residues. DNA of the CDR3: TGCAGTGCTGGGGGGGGCTACACCTTC. The encoded protein is CSAGGGYTF.

The chain has TRBV18 and TRBJ1-6; no definite D call. V gave up 4 bases and J gave up 5 bases, with 12 bases separating them. This CDR3 spans 15 amino acids. From germline, CDR1 is KGHSH and CDR2 LQKENI. In DNA form, the CDR3 reads TGTGCCAGCTCACGGCGCCACACCAATAATTCACCCCTCCACTTT. This sequence encodes CASSRRHTNNSPLHF.

This chain joins TRBV7-2 and TRBJ2-5; D is undetermined. The germline V gene has CDR1 SGHTA and CDR2 FQGNSA. The CDR3 extends over 13 amino acids. Trimming left V 7 bases short and J 0 bases short, with 9 bases between. CDR3 sequence reads: CASKNRNQETQYF. CDR3 in DNA: TGTGCCAGCAAAAACAGAAACCAAGAGACCCAGTACTTC.

The chain recombines TRBV5-1 with TRBJ2-1; 8 bases line up with TRBD1. This CDR3 has 15 amino acids. V lost 5 bases and J lost 6; bases outside the gene matches: 10. The germline CDR1 and CDR2 sequences are SGHRS and YFSETQ. CDR3 coding DNA: TGCGCCAGCAGGGGGACAGGACGATTCCCCAATGAGCAGTTCTTC. Translating it yields CASRGTGRFPNEQFF.

V is TRBV5-1 and J is TRBJ2-1; TRBD2 aligns across 8 bases. Looked up from germline, CDR1 is SGHRS and CDR2 is YFSETQ. J lost 5 bases, V lost 0 bases, and 7 bases had no gene match. The CDR3 totals 16 residues. For the CDR3, the DNA is TGCGCCAGCAGCTTGGACGGGGGGGGGACGAACAATGAGCAGTTCTTC. It is translated as CASSLDGGGTNNEQFF. The full variable domain, its missing parts supplied by reference TRBV5-1 and TRBJ2-1, is KAGVTQTPRYLIKTRGQQVTLSCSPISGHRSVSWYQQTPGQGLQFLFEYFSETQRNKGNFPGRFSGRQFSNSRSEMNVSTLELGDSALYLCASSLDGGGTNNEQFFGPGTRLTVL.

The rearrangement uses TRBV6-5 and TRBJ2-5; D uncertain. CDR1 is MNHEY and CDR2 is SVGAGI in the germline V gene. This CDR3 is 13 amino acids long. V was clipped by 7 bases and J by 3 bases, with 12 bases between them. The CDR3: CASTRGREETQYF. In DNA form, the CDR3 reads TGTGCCAGCACCCGAGGCCGCGAAGAGACCCAGTACTTC.

The CDR3 sequence is CASSQGGEQYF. CDR3 nucleotide sequence: TGTGCCAGCAGCCAAGGGGGGGAGCAGTACTTC. The rearrangement links TRBV14 to TRBJ2-5, with D perhaps TRBD2 (6 bases). Trimming pared 1 base from V and 11 bases from J, leaving 8 bases between. The CDR3 covers 11 residues. Germline V gene sequence: CDR1 SGHDN, CDR2 FVKESK.

The chain couples TRBV29-1 to TRBJ2-7; TRBD1 agrees at 10 bases. This CDR3 is 14 amino acids long. V was clipped by 6 bases and J by 5 bases; unmatched bases: 10. The V gene's germline CDR1 is SQVTM and CDR2 ANQGSEA. The chain's CDR3 is CSVRGGTGVHEQYF. CDR3 coding DNA: TGCAGCGTCCGTGGGGGGACAGGGGTTCACGAGCAGTACTTC.